One and the same sample provided the 29 T cell receptor beta chains below, sequenced in a study of cytomegalovirus exposure and HLA in healthy donors (dated by TCRdb to 2016 to 2017). Libraries came from the immunoSEQ multiplex PCR assay. TCRdb retrieved this table from immuneACCESS and kept in-frame rearrangements only. Not all clones are present; in checked studies, unresolved V genes account for under half, and no reason is known for the remainder. The sample has approximately 150,000 clones on record, less than 90% of them singletons. The top ten constitute 3% to 3.5% of the sample. Sequencing used PBMCs. Receptors originate from a woman aged 18-30 years in good health and CMV-seropositive.

This clone was observed once. The chain couples TRBV19 to TRBJ2-1, with TRBD1 identical over 10 bases. The junction had 6 bases not matched to a gene; V was cut back by 6 bases and J by 4 bases. The germline CDR1 and CDR2 sequences are LNHDA and SQIVND (reference sequence). The CDR3 is made up of 15 amino acids. In DNA form, the CDR3 reads TGTGCCAGTAGAACCGGGACAGGGGATTACAATGAGCAGTTCTTC. It is translated as CASRTGTGDYNEQFF.

The rearrangement uses TRBV4-2 and TRBJ1-1, with 7 bases lining up with TRBD1. Trimming took 10 bases from V and 5 from J; bases not matched to a gene: 4. The CDR3 is 11 residues long. Germline assignment: CDR1 LGHNA and CDR2 YNFKEQ. CDR3 bases: TGTGCCACCAACAGGGGTACTGAAGCTTTCTTT. As protein: CATNRGTEAFF.

The chain links TRBV4-2 to TRBJ2-1; 8 bases line up with TRBD2. CDR3 length: 16 amino acids. In germline, CDR1 is LGHNA, CDR2 YNFKEQ. V was clipped by 4 bases and J by 2 bases; unmatched bases: 7. In nucleotides, the CDR3 is TGTGCCAGCAGCCTGAGACTAGCGCAGACCTACAATGAGCAGTTCTTC. It codes for CASSLRLAQTYNEQFF.

This clone was recorded a few times. The chain joins TRBV19 to TRBJ1-4; D is uncertain. V dropped 3 bases and J dropped 8 bases, with 13 bases sitting between them. The CDR3 consists of 14 residues. Germline V gene lookup returns CDR1 LNHDA and CDR2 SQIVND (reference sequence). The CDR3: CASSIVGWEEKLFF. In DNA, the CDR3 is TGTGCCAGTAGTATTGTGGGCTGGGAGGAAAAACTGTTTTTT.

CDR3 sequence reads: CASSLDSLKQPQHF. In DNA, the CDR3 is TGCGCCAGCAGCTTGGACAGTTTAAAGCAGCCCCAGCATTTT. The rearrangement joins TRBV5-1 to TRBJ1-5; D gene uncertain. Trimming took off 0 bases at V and 7 bases at J, with 11 bases between the two ends. CDR1 and CDR2 (germline): SGHRS, YFSETQ. The CDR3 is 14 amino acids.

CDR3: CASSSQSLSGRASEQYF. The CDR3 DNA reads TGTGCCAGCAGCTCCCAGAGCTTGAGCGGGAGGGCCAGCGAGCAGTACTTC. The rearrangement uses TRBV11-1 and TRBJ2-7; 10 positions match TRBD2. There are 17 residues in the CDR3. V was clipped by 4 bases and J by 6 bases; unmatched bases: 15. The germline V gene has CDR1 SGHAT and CDR2 FQDESV (reference sequence).

The gene calls are TRBV6-5 and TRBJ2-5; the D gene is possibly TRBD1 (5 bases). V shed 3 bases and J shed 3 bases, with 14 bases lying between them. Germline V gene sequence: CDR1 MNHEY, CDR2 SVGAGI. The CDR3 runs to 15 residues. The CDR3 DNA follows: TGTGCCAGCAGTTATAGTCCAGGGTTGGAAGAGACCCAGTACTTC. Amino acid sequence: CASSYSPGLEETQYF.

The CDR3 sequence is CASSLVPMDRALANYGYTF. As DNA, the CDR3 is TGCGCCAGCAGCTTGGTGCCTATGGACAGGGCCTTAGCTAACTATGGCTACACCTTC. V usage is TRBV5-1 and J usage is TRBJ1-2; TRBD1 matches 8 bases. Germline V lookup: CDR1 SGHRS, CDR2 YFSETQ. Trimming removed 0 bases from V and 0 bases from J; junction bases left unmatched: 13. The CDR3 length is 19 residues. The whole variable domain, filled in from reference TRBV5-1 and TRBJ1-2, reads KAGVTQTPRYLIKTRGQQVTLSCSPISGHRSVSWYQQTPGQGLQFLFEYFSETQRNKGNFPGRFSGRQFSNSRSEMNVSTLELGDSALYLCASSLVPMDRALANYGYTFGSGTRLTVV.

The chain uses TRBV27 and TRBJ2-3; D possibly corresponds to TRBD1 (5 bases). V lost 6 bases and J lost 3, with 13 bases in between. The CDR3 is made up of 14 amino acids. The V gene's germline CDR1 is MNHEY and CDR2 SMNVEV (reference sequence). This CDR3 reads CASRDAGWTDTQYF. DNA for the CDR3: TGTGCCAGCAGGGACGCAGGGTGGACAGATACGCAGTATTTT.

The rearrangement uses TRBV11-3 and TRBJ1-2, with D tentatively TRBD1 (5 bases). CDR3 size: 13 residues. Germline assignment: CDR1 SGHNT and CDR2 YENEEA. The germline V and J ends were trimmed by 4 bases and 1 base, with 7 bases remaining between them. CDR3 DNA: TGTGCCAGCAGCTCGCAGGGTAACTATGGCTACACCTTC. Encoded protein: CASSSQGNYGYTF.

The chain combines TRBV2 with TRBJ2-1; TRBD2 agrees at 11 bases. There are 13 residues in the CDR3. V dropped 7 bases and J dropped 9; count of bases not matched to a gene: 5. Germline-derived CDR1 and CDR2 are SNHLY and FYNNEI. The CDR3 DNA reads as TGTGCCAGCACCGGTCTAGCGGGAGGTGAGCAGTTCTTC. Encoded protein: CASTGLAGGEQFF.

The gene calls are TRBV29-1 and TRBJ1-4, with a tentative D call TRBD1 (6 bases). Trimming took off 7 bases at V and 8 bases at J, with 20 bases between the two ends. CDR1 is SQVTM and CDR2 is ANQGSEA in the germline V gene. The CDR3 is 14 amino acids. The CDR3 region has the DNA TGCAGCGCAGGGAAGGACAGCGCCGGGGAAAAACTGTTTTTT. It specifies CSAGKDSAGEKLFF.

This clone has only a few counts. This rearrangement joins TRBV5-1 to TRBJ1-1; D might be TRBD1 (6 bases). The CDR3 is 14 residues long. CDR1 is SGHRS, CDR2 YFSETQ, per germline. Trimming left V 2 bases short and J 1 base short, with 9 bases between. This CDR3 reads CASSLGGENTEAFF. CDR3 DNA sequence: TGCGCCAGCAGCTTAGGGGGGGAGAACACTGAAGCTTTCTTT. Full variable domain (rest looked up from reference TRBV5-1 and TRBJ1-1): KAGVTQTPRYLIKTRGQQVTLSCSPISGHRSVSWYQQTPGQGLQFLFEYFSETQRNKGNFPGRFSGRQFSNSRSEMNVSTLELGDSALYLCASSLGGENTEAFFGQGTRLTVV.

A note on this clone: A much larger clone differs by one base, so this may be a read error. The V and J genes are TRBV7-3 and TRBJ1-1, with TRBD1 identical over 8 bases. The V gene end was trimmed by 3 bases and the J gene end by 4 bases; junction bases not matched to a gene: 1. The V gene's germline CDR1 is SGHTA and CDR2 FQGTGA. The CDR3 is made up of 13 amino acids. Here the CDR3 DNA reads TGTGCCAGCAGCTTTGACAGGGGCACTGAAGCTTTCTTT. This encodes CASSFDRGTEAFF.

The rearrangement uses TRBV5-1 and TRBJ1-5, with D unresolved. Trimming took 0 bases from V and 7 from J, leaving 11 bases between them. The CDR3 loop spans 14 amino acids. The germline CDR1 and CDR2 sequences are SGHRS and YFSETQ. The CDR3 protein is CASSLAGIGQPQHF. In nucleotides, the CDR3 is TGCGCCAGCAGCTTGGCGGGGATCGGGCAGCCCCAGCATTTT.

The chain employs TRBV5-6 and TRBJ2-7, with TRBD2 matching over 7 bases. The CDR3 is made up of 15 amino acids. Unmatched junction bases numbered 10, after V lost 4 bases and J lost 3 bases. Germline CDR1 reads SGHDT; CDR2 reads YYEEEE. The CDR3, as DNA: TGTGCCAGCAGCCCCTATGGGGCTAGCGGCTACGAGCAGTACTTC. Its translation is CASSPYGASGYEQYF. The complete variable domain, with remaining parts taken from reference TRBV5-6 and TRBJ2-7, reads DAGVTQSPTHLIKTRGQQVTLRCSPKSGHDTVSWYQQALGQGPQFIFQYYEEEERQRGNFPDRFSGHQFPNYSSELNVNALLLGDSALYLCASSPYGASGYEQYFGPGTRLTVT.

The chain is built from TRBV18 and TRBJ2-7, with 9 positions matching TRBD2. The germline V gene encodes CDR1 KGHSH and CDR2 LQKENI. The CDR3 runs to 14 residues. With V trimmed by 3 bases and J by 4 bases, 4 bases remained unmatched. The CDR3 reads CASSPGAGGYEQYF. The CDR3 DNA reads as TGTGCCAGCTCACCCGGAGCGGGAGGTTACGAGCAGTACTTC. Drawing the rest from reference TRBV18 and TRBJ2-7, the complete variable domain is NAGVMQNPRHLVRRRGQEARLRCSPMKGHSHVYWYRQLPEEGLKFMVYLQKENIIDESGMPKERFSAEFPKEGPSILRIQQVVRGDSAAYFCASSPGAGGYEQYFGPGTRLTVT.

The chain employs TRBV6-5 and TRBJ1-1, with D possibly TRBD1 on 6 matching bases. Deletions cut 0 bases from V and 4 bases from J, with 12 bases between. CDR1 MNHEY and CDR2 SVGAGI come from the germline V gene. The CDR3 has 15 residues. The CDR3 nucleotides are TGTGCCAGCAGTTACTCCCGACAGGCAAGCACTGAAGCTTTCTTT. Translating gives CASSYSRQASTEAFF.

The chain uses TRBV9 and TRBJ2-2; 12 nucleotides align to TRBD2. The germline CDR1 and CDR2 sequences are SGDLS and YYNGEE. V lost 3 bases and J lost 7; bases outside the gene matches: 7. The CDR3 sequence is 16 residues long. In nucleotides, the CDR3 is TGTGCCAGCAGCGAAAGACTAGCGGGAGCCCGCGGGGAGCTGTTTTTT. Its translation is CASSERLAGARGELFF.

The CDR3 nucleotides are TGTGCCAGCAGTGAGCCCGGGGACACAGATACGCAGTATTTT. This sequence encodes CASSEPGDTDTQYF. The chain links TRBV6-1 to TRBJ2-3; the D gene is possibly TRBD2 (5 bases). V lost 3 bases and J 2 bases, leaving 9 bases between the germline ends. Germline V gives CDR1 MNHNS, CDR2 SASEGT. The CDR3 consists of 14 residues.

The rearrangement uses TRBV7-8 and TRBJ1-2; no firm D call. The V and J ends lost 1 base and 2 bases respectively, with 11 bases between them. This CDR3 is built from 15 residues. CDR1 is SGHVS and CDR2 is FQNEAQ in the germline V gene. The CDR3 bases are TGTGCCAGCAGCTTAGTTCAGTCGAAGAACTATGGCTACACCTTC. It codes for CASSLVQSKNYGYTF.

V usage is TRBV7-8 and J usage is TRBJ2-7; 9 bases align to TRBD2. V was pared by 2 bases and J by 5 bases, with 7 bases of the junction left unmatched. The CDR3 is made up of 15 amino acids. CDR1 and CDR2 (germline): SGHVS, FQNEAQ. The CDR3 protein is CASSLISGRSDEQYF. In nucleotides, the CDR3 is TGTGCCAGCAGCTTAATCAGCGGGAGGAGCGACGAGCAGTACTTC.

Details on this clone: This specimen includes other DNA sequences encoding the same CDR3. The chain has TRBV7-2 and TRBJ2-3; D is unclear. V lost 6 bases to trimming and J lost 2 bases, with 6 bases between them. Germline V gives CDR1 SGHTA, CDR2 FQGNSA. CDR3 length: 12 amino acids. DNA of the CDR3: TGTGCCAGCAGTCCGTACACAGATACGCAGTATTTT. This encodes CASSPYTDTQYF.

There are a few counts of this clone. This sequence joins TRBV30 and TRBJ1-1, with D uncertain. This CDR3 spans 15 amino acids. V lost 0 bases and J lost 4, with 15 bases in between. Germline CDR1 reads GTSNPN; CDR2 reads SVGIG (reference sequence). CDR3 sequence (DNA): TGTGCCTGGAGTGTAAAGTCGAACGCGGGCACTGAAGCTTTCTTT. It translates to CAWSVKSNAGTEAFF.

This chain links TRBV6-1 with TRBJ1-1; 9 nucleotides line up with TRBD1. Unmatched junction bases numbered 9, after V lost 4 bases and J lost 6 bases. Per germline, CDR1 MNHNS and CDR2 SASEGT. The CDR3 has 15 amino acids. CDR3: CASSADRGVLSEAFF. The CDR3, as DNA: TGTGCCAGCAGTGCTGACAGGGGGGTTTTGTCTGAAGCTTTCTTT.

The V gene is TRBV7-2, the J gene TRBJ2-1, with a possible D match to TRBD2 (5 bases). Deletions cut 4 bases from V and 6 bases from J, with 10 bases between. This CDR3 has 13 amino acids. Germline V gives CDR1 SGHTA, CDR2 FQGNSA. CDR3 in DNA: TGTGCCAGCAGCTGGGGAGCTAGCAATGAGCAGTTCTTC. It codes for CASSWGASNEQFF. The complete variable domain, with remaining parts taken from reference TRBV7-2 and TRBJ2-1, reads GAGVSQSPSNKVTEKGKDVELRCDPISGHTALYWYRQSLGQGLEFLIYFQGNSAPDKSGLPSDRFSAERTGGSVSTLTIQRTQQEDSAVYLCASSWGASNEQFFGPGTRLTVL.

The chain is built from TRBV4-1 and TRBJ2-7; D may be TRBD2 (6 bases). Germline CDR1 and CDR2: MGHRA and YSYEKL. Trimming took 4 bases from V and 4 from J, leaving 20 bases between them. The CDR3 totals 16 residues. The CDR3 reads CASSLAWDGTPYEQYF. CDR3 DNA sequence: TGCGCCAGCAGCCTAGCCTGGGACGGGACTCCGTACGAGCAGTACTTC.

The chain recombines TRBV5-1 with TRBJ2-4; D is possibly TRBD1 (6 bases). Germline CDR1 SGHRS, CDR2 YFSETQ. The V gene lost 5 bases and the J gene lost 1 base, with 13 bases spanning the gap. This CDR3 spans 15 amino acids. CDR3 region: CASRLSQGAKNIQYF. Written as DNA, the CDR3 is TGCGCCAGCAGACTATCTCAGGGGGCCAAAAACATTCAGTACTTC.

J is TRBJ1-1 and V is TRBV7-8; weak D call: TRBD1 (5 bases). V shed 2 bases and J shed 4 bases, with 14 bases lying between them. Per germline, CDR1 SGHVS and CDR2 FQNEAQ. This CDR3 contains 15 residues. CDR3 protein: CASSLRTLGGTEAFF. The CDR3 DNA is TGTGCCAGCAGCTTAAGGACCCTCGGGGGCACTGAAGCTTTCTTT.